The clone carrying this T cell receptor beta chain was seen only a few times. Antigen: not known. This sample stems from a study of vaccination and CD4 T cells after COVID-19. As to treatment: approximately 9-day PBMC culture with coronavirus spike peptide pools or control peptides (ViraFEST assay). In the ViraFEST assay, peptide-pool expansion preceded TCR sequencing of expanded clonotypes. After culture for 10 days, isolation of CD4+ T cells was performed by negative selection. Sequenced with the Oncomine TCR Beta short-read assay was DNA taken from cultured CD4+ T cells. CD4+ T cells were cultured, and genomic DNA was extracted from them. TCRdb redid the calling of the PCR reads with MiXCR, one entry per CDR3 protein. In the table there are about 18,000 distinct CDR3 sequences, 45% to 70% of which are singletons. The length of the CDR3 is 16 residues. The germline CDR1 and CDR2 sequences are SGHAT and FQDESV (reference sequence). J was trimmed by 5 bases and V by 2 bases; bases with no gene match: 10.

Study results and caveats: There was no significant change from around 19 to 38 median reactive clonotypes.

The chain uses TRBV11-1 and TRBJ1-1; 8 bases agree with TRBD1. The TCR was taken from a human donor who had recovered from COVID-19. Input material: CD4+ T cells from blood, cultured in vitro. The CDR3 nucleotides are TGTGCCAGCAGCTTAAGGACAGGGACGGTTGGAACTGAAGCTTTCTTT. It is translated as CASSLRTGTVGTEAFF.